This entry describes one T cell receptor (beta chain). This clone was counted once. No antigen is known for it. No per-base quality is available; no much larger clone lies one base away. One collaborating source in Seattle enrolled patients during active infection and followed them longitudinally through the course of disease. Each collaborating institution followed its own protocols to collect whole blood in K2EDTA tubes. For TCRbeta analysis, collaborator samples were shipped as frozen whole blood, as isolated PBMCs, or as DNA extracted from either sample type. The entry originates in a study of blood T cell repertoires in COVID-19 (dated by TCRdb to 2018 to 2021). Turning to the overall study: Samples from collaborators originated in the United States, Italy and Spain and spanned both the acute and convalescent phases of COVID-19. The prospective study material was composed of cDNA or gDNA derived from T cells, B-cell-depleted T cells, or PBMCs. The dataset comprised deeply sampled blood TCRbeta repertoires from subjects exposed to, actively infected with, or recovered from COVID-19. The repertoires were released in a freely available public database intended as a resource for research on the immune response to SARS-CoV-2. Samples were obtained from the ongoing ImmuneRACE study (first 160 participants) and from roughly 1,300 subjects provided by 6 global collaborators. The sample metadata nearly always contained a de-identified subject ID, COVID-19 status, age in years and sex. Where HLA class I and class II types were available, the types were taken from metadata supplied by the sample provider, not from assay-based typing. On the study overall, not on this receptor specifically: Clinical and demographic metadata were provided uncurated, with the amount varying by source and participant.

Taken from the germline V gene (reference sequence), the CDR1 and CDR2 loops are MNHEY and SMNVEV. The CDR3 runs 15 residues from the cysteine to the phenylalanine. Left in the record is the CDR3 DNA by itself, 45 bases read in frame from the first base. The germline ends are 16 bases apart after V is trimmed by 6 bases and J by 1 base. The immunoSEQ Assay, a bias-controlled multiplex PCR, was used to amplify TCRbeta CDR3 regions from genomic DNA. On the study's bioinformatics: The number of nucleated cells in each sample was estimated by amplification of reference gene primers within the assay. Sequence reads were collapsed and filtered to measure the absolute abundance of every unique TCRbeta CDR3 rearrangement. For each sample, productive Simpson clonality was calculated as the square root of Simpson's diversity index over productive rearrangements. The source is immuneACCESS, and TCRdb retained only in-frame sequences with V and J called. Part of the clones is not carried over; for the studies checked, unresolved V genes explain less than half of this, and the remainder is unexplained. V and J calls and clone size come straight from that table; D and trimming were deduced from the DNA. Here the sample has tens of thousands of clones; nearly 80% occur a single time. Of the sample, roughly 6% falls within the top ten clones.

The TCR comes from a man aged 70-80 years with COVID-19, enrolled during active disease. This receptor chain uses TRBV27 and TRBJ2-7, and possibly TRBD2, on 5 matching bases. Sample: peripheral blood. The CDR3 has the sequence CASRSSGMRSYEQYF. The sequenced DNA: TGTGCCAGCAGAAGTTCGGGAATGAGATCCTACGAGCAGTACTTC.